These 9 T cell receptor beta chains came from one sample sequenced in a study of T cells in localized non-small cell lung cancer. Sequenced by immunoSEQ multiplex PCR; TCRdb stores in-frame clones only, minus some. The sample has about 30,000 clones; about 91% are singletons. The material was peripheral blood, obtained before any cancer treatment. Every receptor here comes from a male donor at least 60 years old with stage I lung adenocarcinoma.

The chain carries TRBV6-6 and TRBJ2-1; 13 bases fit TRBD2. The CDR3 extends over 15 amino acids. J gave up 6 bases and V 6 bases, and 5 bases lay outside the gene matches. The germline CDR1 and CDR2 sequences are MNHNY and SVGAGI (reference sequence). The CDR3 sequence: CASSFTSGGVNEQFF. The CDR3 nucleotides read TGTGCCAGCAGCTTTACTAGCGGGGGGGTCAATGAGCAGTTCTTC.

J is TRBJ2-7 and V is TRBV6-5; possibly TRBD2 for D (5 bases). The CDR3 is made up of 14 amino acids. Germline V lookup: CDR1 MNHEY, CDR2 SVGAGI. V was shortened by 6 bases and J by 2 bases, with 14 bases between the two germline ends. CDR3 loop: CASRNLDGTYEQYF. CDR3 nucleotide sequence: TGTGCCAGCAGGAACTTGGACGGGACCTACGAGCAGTACTTC.

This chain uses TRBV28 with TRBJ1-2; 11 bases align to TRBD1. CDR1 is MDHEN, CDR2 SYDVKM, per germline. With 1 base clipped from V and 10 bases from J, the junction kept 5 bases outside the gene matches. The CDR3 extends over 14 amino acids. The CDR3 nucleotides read TGTGCCAGCAGTTTATCGGACAGGGGGCCTGTCTACACCTTC. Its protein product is CASSLSDRGPVYTF.

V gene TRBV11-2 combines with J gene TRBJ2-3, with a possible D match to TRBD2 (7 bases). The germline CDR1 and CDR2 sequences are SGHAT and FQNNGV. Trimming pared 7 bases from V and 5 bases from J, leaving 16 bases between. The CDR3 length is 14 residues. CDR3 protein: CASKGGGTKDTQYF. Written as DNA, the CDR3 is TGTGCCAGCAAGGGGGGGGGCACTAAAGATACGCAGTATTTT.

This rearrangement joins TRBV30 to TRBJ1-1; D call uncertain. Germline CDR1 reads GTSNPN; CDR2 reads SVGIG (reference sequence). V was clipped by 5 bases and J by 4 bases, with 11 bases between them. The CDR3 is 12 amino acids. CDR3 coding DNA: TGTGCCTGGGGGTCCCGCCGCACTGAAGCTTTCTTT. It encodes CAWGSRRTEAFF.

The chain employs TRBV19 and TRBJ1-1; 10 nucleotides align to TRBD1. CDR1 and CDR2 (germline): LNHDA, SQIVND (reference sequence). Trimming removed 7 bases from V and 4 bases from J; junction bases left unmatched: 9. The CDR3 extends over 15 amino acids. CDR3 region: CASTPSGQGFTEAFF. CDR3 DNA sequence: TGTGCCAGTACCCCTTCGGGACAGGGGTTCACTGAAGCTTTCTTT.

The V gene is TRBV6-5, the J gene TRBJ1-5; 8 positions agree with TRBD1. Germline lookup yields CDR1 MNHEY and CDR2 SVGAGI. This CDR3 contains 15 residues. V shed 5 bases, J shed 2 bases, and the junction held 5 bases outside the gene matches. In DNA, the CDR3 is TGTGCCAGCAGTACCAAGACAGGGGGCAATCAGCCCCAGCATTTT. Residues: CASSTKTGGNQPQHF.

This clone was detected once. CDR3 coding DNA: TGTGCCAGTAACGAGGGCAGGGTTAATGAAAAACTGTTTTTT. Residues: CASNEGRVNEKLFF. This chain uses TRBV19 with TRBJ1-4; weak D call: TRBD1 (5 bases). Germline loops: CDR1 LNHDA, CDR2 SQIVND (reference sequence). The CDR3 is made up of 14 amino acids. With 7 bases removed from V and 4 bases from J, the gap between germline ends came to 13 bases.

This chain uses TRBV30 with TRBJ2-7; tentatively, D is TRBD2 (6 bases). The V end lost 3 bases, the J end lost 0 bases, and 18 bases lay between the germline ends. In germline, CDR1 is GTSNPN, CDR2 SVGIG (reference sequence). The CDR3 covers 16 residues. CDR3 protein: CAWRASGGKFSYEQYF. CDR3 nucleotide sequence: TGTGCCTGGAGAGCTTCCGGGGGAAAATTCTCCTACGAGCAGTACTTC.